Below, one T cell receptor beta chain is given with its context. Its cognate antigen is unknown. PCR or immunohistochemistry showed mismatch repair deficiency in every enrolled patient. TCR sequencing covered a few patients who responded to pembrolizumab. The CDR3 loop spans 13 amino acids. With 4 bases removed from V and 6 bases from J, the gap between germline ends came to 14 bases. Germline loops: CDR1 SGHRS, CDR2 YFSETQ. Clones were read by immunoSEQ multiplex PCR, and TCRdb kept only the in-frame ones, dropping some. Of about 84,000 clones listed, roughly 80% are singletons. This entry is derived from a study of PD-1 blockade in mismatch repair-deficient tumors. Study details: Patients had around 12 mismatch repair-deficient cancer types, all previously treated and progressing. Notes on the study in general: Rapid post-treatment expansion, then contraction, generally preceding radiologic response, marked tumor-resident clones.

The source was peripheral blood, collected 12 weeks after starting pembrolizumab. The sequence came from an adult with mismatch repair-deficient cancer. The chain is built from TRBV5-1 and TRBJ2-7; D is unresolved. CDR3: CASSGQYGSEQYF. The CDR3 coding sequence is TGCGCCAGCAGCGGTCAATACGGCTCCGAGCAGTACTTC.